One sample yielded the 6 T cell receptor beta chains listed below, sequenced in a study of glioma-infiltrating T cells. The iRepertoire nested amplicon-rescue multiplex PCR amplified TCR alpha and beta CDR3s from RNA. TCRdb redid the calling of the multiplex PCR reads with MiXCR, one entry per CDR3 protein. Of around 390,000 distinct CDR3 sequences listed, 41% were seen once; the top ten hold around 12%. Source material: glioma tissue, nonneoplastic brain tissue, or PBMCs (not recorded which). Receptors originate from a human donor with low-grade glioma or glioblastoma, undergoing nonglioma brain surgery, or in good health (not recorded which).

This clonotype was detected many times. The chain recombines TRBV27 with TRBJ1-2, with TRBD1 as a possible D gene (5 bases). V was pared by 3 bases and J by 6 bases, with 11 bases between. The CDR3 is 13 residues long. The germline V gene encodes CDR1 MNHEY and CDR2 SMNVEV (reference sequence). In nucleotides, the CDR3 is TGTGCCAGCAGTTTTTCCTCGGGGGATGGCTACACCTTC. Translated, it gives CASSFSSGDGYTF.

This clonotype was seen a few times. The chain links TRBV2 to TRBJ1-1, with 7 bases lining up with TRBD1. V trimming: 6 bases; J trimming: 1 base; junction bases outside the gene matches: 2. Germline V lookup: CDR1 SNHLY, CDR2 FYNNEI. The CDR3 loop spans 13 amino acids. This chain's CDR3 is CASRGDRNTEAFF. The DNA for the CDR3 is TGTGCCAGCAGGGGGGACAGGAACACTGAAGCTTTCTTT.

This clonotype was found many times. The J gene is TRBJ1-5, the V gene TRBV4-3; 7 positions match TRBD1. V lost 0 bases and J lost 7; bases outside the gene matches: 6. The CDR3 sequence is 15 residues long. Germline CDR1 is LGHNA and CDR2 is YSLEER. The CDR3 region is CASSQDRTGLQPQHF. The CDR3 nucleotides are TGCGCCAGCAGCCAAGATAGGACAGGTTTGCAGCCCCAGCATTTT.

As to this clonotype: This clone may be a read error of a much larger clone one base away. The conserved phenylalanine or tryptophan is not found at the CDR3 terminus, so this likely reflects a read error. The V gene is TRBV6-6, the J gene TRBJ2-7; 10 positions agree with TRBD2. V dropped 0 bases and J dropped 5; count of bases not matched to a gene: 7. The germline V gene has CDR1 MNHNY and CDR2 SVGAGI (reference sequence). The CDR3 sequence is 16 residues long. The CDR3 region has the DNA TGTGCCAGCAGTTACTCGTTACTAGCGGGATTTGACGAGCAGTACTCC. Translating it yields CASSYSLLAGFDEQYS.

This clonotype was seen a few times. The chain recombines TRBV7-3 with TRBJ2-5; D is ambiguous. Trimming shortened V by 2 bases and J by 2 bases, and 12 bases separated the two germline ends. This CDR3 contains 15 residues. Germline assignment: CDR1 SGHTA and CDR2 FQGTGA. CDR3 in amino acids: CASSLGEAVQETQYF. As DNA, the CDR3 is TGTGCCAGCAGCTTAGGAGAGGCAGTACAAGAGACCCAGTACTTC.

V is TRBV7-2 and J is TRBJ2-7; a weak D match, TRBD2 (6 bases). V dropped 1 base and J dropped 1 base, with 11 bases sitting between them. CDR3 size: 15 residues. The germline gives CDR1 SGHTA, CDR2 FQGNSA. DNA of the CDR3: TGTGCCAGCAGCTTAGGCCTAGCGCCTTCCTACGAGCAGTACTTC. Its translation is CASSLGLAPSYEQYF. The full variable domain, in which reference TRBV7-2 and TRBJ2-7 provide the parts outside the CDR3, is GAGVSQSPSNKVTEKGKDVELRCDPISGHTALYWYRQSLGQGLEFLIYFQGNSAPDKSGLPSDRFSAERTGGSVSTLTIQRTQQEDSAVYLCASSLGLAPSYEQYFGPGTRLTVT.